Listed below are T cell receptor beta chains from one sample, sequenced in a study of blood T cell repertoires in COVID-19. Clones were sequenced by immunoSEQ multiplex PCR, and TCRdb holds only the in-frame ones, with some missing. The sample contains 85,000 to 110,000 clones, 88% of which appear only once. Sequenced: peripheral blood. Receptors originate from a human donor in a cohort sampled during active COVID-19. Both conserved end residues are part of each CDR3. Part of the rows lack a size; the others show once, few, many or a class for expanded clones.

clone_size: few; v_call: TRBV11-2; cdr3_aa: CASSLERTSLYEQYF
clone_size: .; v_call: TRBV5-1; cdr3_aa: CASSPQLYQETQYF
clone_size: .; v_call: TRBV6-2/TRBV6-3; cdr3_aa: CASSSNRGRDQPQHF
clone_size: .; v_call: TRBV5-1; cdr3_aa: CASSFGGAAYEQYF
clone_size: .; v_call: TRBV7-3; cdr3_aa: CASSPQGYSTDTQYF
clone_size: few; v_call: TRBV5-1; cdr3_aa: CASSPRASANTGELFF
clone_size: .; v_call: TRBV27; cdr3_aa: CASSFWGQGAHGYTF
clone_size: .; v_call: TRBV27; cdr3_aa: CASSFRTPAYRYYGYTF
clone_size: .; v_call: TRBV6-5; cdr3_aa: CASRQDNQPQHF
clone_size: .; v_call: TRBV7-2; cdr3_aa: CATPGVSSYEQYF
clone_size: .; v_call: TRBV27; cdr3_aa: CASGQGAPFF
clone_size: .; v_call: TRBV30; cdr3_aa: CAFDTGGATGDEKLFF
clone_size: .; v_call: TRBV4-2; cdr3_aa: CASSPARGGRYEQYF
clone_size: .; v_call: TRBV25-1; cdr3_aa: CASSLGGNTEAFF
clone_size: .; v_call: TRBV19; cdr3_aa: CASSIGGTLSNEQFF
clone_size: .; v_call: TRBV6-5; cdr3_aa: CASSYGGGYGYTF
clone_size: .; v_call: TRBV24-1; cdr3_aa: CATSEGMREAAYNEQFF
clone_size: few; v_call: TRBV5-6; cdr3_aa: CASSLKGTVFEQYF
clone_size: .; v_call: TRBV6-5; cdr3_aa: CASSIRRDTYEQYF
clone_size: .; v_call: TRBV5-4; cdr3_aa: CASSLRAGGVGTEAFF
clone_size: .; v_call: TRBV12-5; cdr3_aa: CASGARGGSQETQYF
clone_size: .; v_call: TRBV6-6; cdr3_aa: CASSYPNTEAFF
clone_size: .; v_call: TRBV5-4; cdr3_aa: CASSRRQGNTGELFF
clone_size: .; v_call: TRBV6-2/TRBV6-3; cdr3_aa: CASSYSLQVYEQYF
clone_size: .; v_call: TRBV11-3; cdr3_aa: CASSLGASNEQFF
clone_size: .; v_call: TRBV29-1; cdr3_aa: CSVEESGTGAYEQYF
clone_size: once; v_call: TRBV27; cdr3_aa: CASSALAGITEQYF
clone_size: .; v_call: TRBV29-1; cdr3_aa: CSSSTGLGEKLFF
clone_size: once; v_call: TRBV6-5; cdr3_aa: CASSFPSGVGANVLTF
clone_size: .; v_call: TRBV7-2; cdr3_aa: CASSLAVSGGNEKLFF
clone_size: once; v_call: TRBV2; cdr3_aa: CASSEDRGRETQYF
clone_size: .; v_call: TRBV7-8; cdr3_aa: CASSLPYEGAEAFF
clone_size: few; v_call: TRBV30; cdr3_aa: CARGLAGDTGELFF
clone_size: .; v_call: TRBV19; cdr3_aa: CASSNLGPTYNEQFF
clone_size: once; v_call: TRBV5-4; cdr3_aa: CASSDYRGRGTQYF
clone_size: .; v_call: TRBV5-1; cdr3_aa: CASSLESTVYNSPLHF
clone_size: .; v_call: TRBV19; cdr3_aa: CASSMGQGSYNEQFF
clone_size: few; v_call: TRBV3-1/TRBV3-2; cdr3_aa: CASSRGLAVYNEQFF
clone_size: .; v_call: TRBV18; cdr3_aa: CASSLQRSNQPQHF
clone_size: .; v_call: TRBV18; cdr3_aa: CASSPGAGRYNEQFF
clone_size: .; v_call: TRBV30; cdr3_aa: CAWSGTGAAYSFF
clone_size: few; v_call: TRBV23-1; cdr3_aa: CASSQPDRASYNEQFF
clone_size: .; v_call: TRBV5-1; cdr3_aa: CASSWATSGSPNTGELFF
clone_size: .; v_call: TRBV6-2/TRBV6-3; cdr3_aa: CASSLRGSLNTGELFF
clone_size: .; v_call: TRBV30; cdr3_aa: CAWTQNYGYTF
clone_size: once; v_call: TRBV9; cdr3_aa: CASSVERQETMNTEAFF
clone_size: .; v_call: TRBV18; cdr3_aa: CASSPSTGRDQPQHF
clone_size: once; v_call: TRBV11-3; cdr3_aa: CASSLDPGTEAFF
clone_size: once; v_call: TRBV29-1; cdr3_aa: CSVDTSGFSEQYF
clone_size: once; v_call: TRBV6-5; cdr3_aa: CASSYYRLAGVNEQFF
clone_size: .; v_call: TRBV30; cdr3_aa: CAWSVLTGGPTYEQYF
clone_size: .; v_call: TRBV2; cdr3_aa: CASSSLASSYNEQFF
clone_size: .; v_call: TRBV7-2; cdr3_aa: CASSDQGGATEAFF
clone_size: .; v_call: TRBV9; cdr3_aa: CASSPRTGGGNTIYF